This T cell receptor beta chain was recorded in a study of patients and donors after allogeneic stem cell transplantation. Germline CDR1 SGHTA, CDR2 FQGNSA. The CDR3 is made up of 13 amino acids. Trimming removed 2 bases at V and 4 bases at J, with 8 bases between. This clonotype came up a few times. TCRdb processed the RT-PCR reads anew with MiXCR; each CDR3 protein has one entry. This sample has about 960,000 distinct CDR3 sequences, with under 20% found just once. The sequence was obtained from a human donor who was either an allogeneic HSCT recipient or a stem cell or donor lymphocyte infusion donor (not recorded which). It is not recorded whose cells these are; they may come from a transplant donor. J is TRBJ1-2 and V is TRBV7-2; D gene uncertain. Sequencing was carried out using blood, either unsorted or a sorted T cell fraction (not recorded which). The CDR3 coding sequence is TGTGCCAGCAGCTTAACAGAGGTCTATGGCTACACCTTC. This sequence encodes CASSLTEVYGYTF.